This T cell receptor (beta chain) was retrieved from a study of human T cells and chemical hapten exposure. This clonotype has more than one count but fewer than ten. Its antigen remains unknown. The time point was: patch test 1, 2 weeks after DPC sensitization. Treatment here: therapeutic diphenylcyclopropenone sensitization with weekly scalp DPC. Findings of the study overall: Relative to controls, expanded TCRs formed significantly more large CDR3 similarity clusters.

The V end was cut by 2 bases, the J end by 5 bases, with 15 bases between. The CDR3 sequence is 15 residues long. Per germline, CDR1 MNHEY and CDR2 SVGEGT. TCRdb ran MiXCR on the RACE reads and lists one entry per CDR3 protein. The repertoire holds around 99,000 distinct CDR3 sequences, around 12% seen once, with 2% to 2.5% in the top ten. The sequences come from whole blood, collected in connection with sensitization to the hapten diphenylcyclopropenone (DPC). The chain uses TRBV6-2 or TRBV6-3 and TRBJ2-5; weak D call: TRBD2 (6 bases). This sequence was found in a woman aged 35 to 49 with alopecia areata. Some clones in this sample may be carry-over from other donors' samples. CDR3 sequence: CASSYGGATQETQYF. The CDR3 region has the DNA TGTGCCAGCAGTTACGGAGGGGCTACCCAGGAGACCCAGTACTTC.